This T cell receptor (beta chain) derives from a study of response to subunit inactivated influenza vaccine. Germline-derived CDR1 and CDR2 are SGHNT and YYREEE (reference sequence). The CDR3 is 15 amino acids. J lost 2 bases, V lost 3 bases, and 8 bases had no gene match. This clonotype was counted a few times. The target antigen is unknown. Study-level points and caveats: Authors suggested few new T cells are recruited by each seasonal influenza vaccination.

TCRdb itself ran the RT-PCR reads through MiXCR, one entry per CDR3 protein. The data show roughly 790,000 distinct CDR3 sequences, with roughly 20% seen just once and 10% to 13% held by the top ten. The gene calls are TRBV5-4 and TRBJ2-7, with 7 bases fitting TRBD1. The source was PBMCs from blood, collected around 5 days after vaccination. The origin of this receptor is a man aged 50 to 59 who received an inactivated influenza vaccine. As DNA, the CDR3 is TGTGCCAGCAGCTCCTCGACAGGGACGGCCTACGAGCAGTACTTC. It is translated as CASSSSTGTAYEQYF.